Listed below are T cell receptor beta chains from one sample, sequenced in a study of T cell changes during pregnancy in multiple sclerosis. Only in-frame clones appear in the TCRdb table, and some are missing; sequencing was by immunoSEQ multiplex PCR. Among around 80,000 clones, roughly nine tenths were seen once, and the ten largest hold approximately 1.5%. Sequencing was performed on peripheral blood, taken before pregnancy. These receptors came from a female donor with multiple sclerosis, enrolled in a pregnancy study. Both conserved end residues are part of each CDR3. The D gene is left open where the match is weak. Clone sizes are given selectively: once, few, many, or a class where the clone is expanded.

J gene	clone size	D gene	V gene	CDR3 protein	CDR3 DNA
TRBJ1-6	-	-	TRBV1	CTSSQGRQTIDSPLHF	TGCACCAGCAGCCAAGGCCGACAGACGATTGATTCACCCCTCCACTTT
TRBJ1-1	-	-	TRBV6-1	CASSVRGANTEAFF	TGTGCCAGCAGTGTTCGGGGGGCGAACACTGAAGCTTTCTTT
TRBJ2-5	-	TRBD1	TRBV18	CASSPDRGYRETQYF	TGTGCCAGCTCACCGGACAGGGGGTATCGGGAGACCCAGTACTTC
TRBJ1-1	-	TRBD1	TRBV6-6	CASSFEGASTEAFF	TGTGCCAGCAGTTTTGAGGGGGCGAGCACTGAAGCTTTCTTT
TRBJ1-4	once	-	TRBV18	CASSPNTATNEKLFF	TGTGCCAGCTCACCAAACACCGCAACTAATGAAAAACTGTTTTTT
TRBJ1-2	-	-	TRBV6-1	CASSEQVVGYTF	TGTGCCAGCAGTGAGCAGGTGGTCGGCTACACCTTC
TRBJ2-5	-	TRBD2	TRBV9	CASSPQGLAGGQETQYF	TGTGCCAGCAGCCCCCAAGGACTAGCGGGTGGGCAAGAGACCCAGTACTTC
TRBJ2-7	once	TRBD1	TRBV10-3	CAIGDPGTGGYEQYF	TGTGCCATCGGGGACCCCGGGACAGGGGGCTACGAGCAGTACTTC
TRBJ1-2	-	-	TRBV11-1	CASSLAGGHGYTF	TGTGCCAGCAGCTTAGCGGGCGGGCATGGCTACACCTTC
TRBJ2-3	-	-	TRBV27	CASSLIPHSYTQYF	TGTGCCAGCAGTCTTATCCCTCACAGCTATACGCAGTATTTT
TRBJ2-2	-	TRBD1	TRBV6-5	CASSDRGNTGELFF	TGTGCCAGCAGCGACAGGGGGAACACCGGGGAGCTGTTTTTT
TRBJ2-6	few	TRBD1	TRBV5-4	CASSAGGQGREGSGANVLTF	TGTGCCAGCAGCGCCGGGGGACAGGGGAGGGAAGGATCTGGGGCCAACGTCCTGACTTTC
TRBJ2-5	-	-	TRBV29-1	CSVGGLETQYF	TGCAGCGTTGGTGGCCTGGAGACCCAGTACTTC
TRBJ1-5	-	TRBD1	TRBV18	CASSPYRDRGVNQPQHF	TGTGCCAGCTCACCCTACCGGGACAGGGGAGTCAATCAGCCCCAGCATTTT
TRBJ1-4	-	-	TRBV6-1	CASSEGGANEKLFF	TGTGCCAGCAGTGAAGGGGGAGCTAATGAAAAACTGTTTTTT
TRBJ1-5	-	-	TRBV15	CATSRDMLLTGRPQHF	TGTGCCACCAGCAGAGACATGCTACTGACAGGTCGGCCCCAGCATTTT
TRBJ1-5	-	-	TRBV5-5	CASSLFGDIYQPQHF	TGTGCCAGCAGCTTGTTTGGGGACATTTATCAGCCCCAGCATTTT
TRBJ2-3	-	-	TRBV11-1	CASSPARRRDTQYF	TGTGCCAGCAGCCCAGCTCGGAGGCGCGATACGCAGTATTTT
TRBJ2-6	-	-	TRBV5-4	CASSSGQSGANVLTF	TGTGCCAGCAGCTCTGGACAGTCTGGGGCCAACGTCCTGACTTTC
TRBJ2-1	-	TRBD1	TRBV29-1	CSADRVRNEQFF	TGCAGCGCGGACAGGGTTCGCAATGAGCAGTTCTTC
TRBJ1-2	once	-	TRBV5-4	CASSLASGIVGYTF	TGTGCCAGCAGCTTGGCCTCAGGGATAGTCGGCTACACCTTC
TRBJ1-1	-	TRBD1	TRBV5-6	CASRPEGGTRAFF	TGTGCCAGCAGACCTGAAGGGGGCACAAGAGCTTTCTTT
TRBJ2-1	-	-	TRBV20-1	CSASRVNEQFF	TGCAGTGCTAGCAGGGTAAATGAGCAGTTCTTC
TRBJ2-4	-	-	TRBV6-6	CASRSGHQIQYF	TGTGCCAGCAGATCGGGACACCAAATTCAGTACTTC
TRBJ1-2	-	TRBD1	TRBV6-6	CASSPGQGAFGYTF	TGTGCCAGCAGTCCGGGACAGGGGGCGTTTGGCTACACCTTC
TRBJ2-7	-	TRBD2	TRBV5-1	CASSLTSAGTYEQYF	TGCGCCAGCAGCTTAACTAGCGCAGGGACCTACGAGCAGTACTTC
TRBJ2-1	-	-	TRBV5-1	CASRGGGHVDEQFF	TGCGCCAGCAGAGGGGGGGGCCATGTGGATGAGCAGTTCTTC
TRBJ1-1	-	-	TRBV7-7	CASSLSPGRPNTEAFF	TGTGCTAGCAGTTTGTCCCCCGGCAGGCCCAACACTGAAGCTTTCTTT